The 18 T cell receptor beta chains presented below share a single source sample, sequenced in a study of regulatory T cells in long-lasting Graves disease. TCR beta libraries were built with iRepertoire HTBI primers and Arm-PCR of CDR3 regions. One entry per CDR3 protein results from TCRdb running MiXCR on the multiplex PCR reads. The sample has 680,000 or so distinct CDR3 sequences, around 15% seen once. Noted time point: newly diagnosed GD, antithyroid drugs for less than 3 months. From RNA extracted from PBMCs, the TCR library was made. These data also featured in a second study, about T cells in Graves' hyperthyroidism and ophthalmopathy.

The source was peripheral blood mononuclear cells (PBMCs), collected at new diagnosis, from a patient treated with antithyroid drugs. The source of these receptors is a woman aged 30 to 39 with Graves disease.

The sample holds many counts of this clonotype. The rearrangement uses TRBV2 and TRBJ1-1; D is uncertain. The CDR3 spans 13 residues. V was pared by 3 bases and J by 3 bases, with 8 bases between. Germline values: CDR1 SNHLY, CDR2 FYNNEI. The CDR3 region is CASSEVEYTEAFF. CDR3 nucleotide sequence: TGTGCCAGCAGTGAGGTGGAGTACACTGAAGCTTTCTTT.

This chain joins TRBV7-3 and TRBJ2-3; D might be TRBD1 or TRBD2, each matching 5 bases. The CDR3 is 17 residues long. The V gene lost 0 bases and the J gene lost 6 bases, with 19 bases spanning the gap. The germline gives CDR1 SGHTA, CDR2 FQGTGA. Here the CDR3 reads CASSLTLGRDKRDTQYF. The CDR3 region has the DNA TGTGCCAGCAGCTTAACGTTGGGACGCGATAAAAGGGATACGCAGTATTTT.

Only a few counts were recorded for this clonotype. This chain uses TRBV7-9 with TRBJ2-5; D is tentatively TRBD1 or TRBD2 (5 bases each). Trimming pared 6 bases from V and 2 bases from J, leaving 22 bases between. The CDR3 totals 17 residues. Per germline, CDR1 SEHNR and CDR2 FQNEAQ (reference sequence). As DNA, the CDR3 is TGTGCCAGCAGGGACCGGGCGGGTATTCCAGGGCAAGAGACCCAGTACTTC. It codes for CASRDRAGIPGQETQYF.

The genes are TRBV3-1 and TRBJ2-5, with D maybe TRBD1 (5 bases). This CDR3 is built from 15 residues. CDR1 is LGHDT and CDR2 is YNNKEL in the germline V gene (reference sequence). V was shortened by 4 bases and J by 5 bases, with 17 bases between the two germline ends. The CDR3 loop reads CASSPLSGSRETQYF. The CDR3 nucleotides are TGTGCCAGCAGCCCTCTCTCAGGGTCGAGGGAGACCCAGTACTTC.

This clonotype was counted many times. The CDR3 nucleotides are TGTGCCACCAGTGACTCACAGTCAAGGGAGTTCTTC. Its translation: CATSDSQSREFF. The rearrangement uses TRBV24-1 and TRBJ2-1; no reliable D call. The CDR3 has 12 amino acids. The germline V and J ends were trimmed by 4 bases and 14 bases, with 14 bases remaining between them. The V gene's germline CDR1 is KGHDR and CDR2 SFDVKD.

As regards this clonotype: It may be a read error: a sequence one base away is much more abundant. The chain uses TRBV20-1 and TRBJ2-7, with 8 positions matching TRBD1. Germline V lookup: CDR1 DFQATT, CDR2 SNEGSKA (reference sequence). The CDR3 has 13 residues. The ends lost 3 bases at V and 6 bases at J; junction bases unmatched: 7. The CDR3 region has the DNA TGCAGTGCTAGCCGGACAGGGACCTGCGAGCAGTACTTC. This translates into CSASRTGTCEQYF.

The chain has TRBV2 and TRBJ2-7; the D is unclear. The CDR3 has 15 amino acids. V lost 3 bases to trimming and J lost 0 bases, with 12 bases between them. The germline gives CDR1 SNHLY, CDR2 FYNNEI. The CDR3 is CASSDKLPGSYEQYF. The DNA of the CDR3 is TGTGCCAGCAGTGACAAGTTGCCCGGCTCCTACGAGCAGTACTTC.

This clonotype was seen a handful of times. The gene calls are TRBV20-1 and TRBJ2-3, with 16 bases lining up with TRBD2. The junction had 7 bases not matched to a gene; V was cut back by 1 base and J by 3 bases. In germline, CDR1 is DFQATT, CDR2 SNEGSKA (reference sequence). CDR3 length: 18 residues. The CDR3 DNA sequence: TGCAGTGCTAGAGGGGGGACTAGCGGGAGGGCCTTAACAGATACGCAGTATTTT. Its protein product is CSARGGTSGRALTDTQYF.

To note about this clonotype: A read error is possible here, since a much larger clone lies one base away. J is TRBJ1-6 and V is TRBV7-9; no firm D call. The CDR3 spans 14 residues. Germline V gene sequence: CDR1 SEHNR, CDR2 FQNEAQ (reference sequence). CDR3 nucleotide sequence: TGTGTCAGCTCGGCATACTCGTATAATTCACCCCTCCACTTT. Amino acid sequence: CVSSAYSYNSPLHF.

This clonotype was counted between two and nine times. J is TRBJ2-3 and V is TRBV20-1; 8 nucleotides line up with TRBD2. J lost 3 bases, V lost 2 bases, and 7 bases had no gene match. The CDR3 contains 15 residues. The germline V gene encodes CDR1 DFQATT and CDR2 SNEGSKA (reference sequence). CDR3 bases: TGCAGTGCTAGAATTAGCGGGACGGGGACAGATACGCAGTATTTT. Translating gives CSARISGTGTDTQYF.

The sample holds many counts of this clonotype. The V and J genes are TRBV20-1 and TRBJ1-1, with 7 bases lining up with TRBD1. From germline, CDR1 is DFQATT and CDR2 SNEGSKA (reference sequence). Trimming cost V 6 bases and J 11 bases; bases outside gene matches: 15. This CDR3 is 13 amino acids long. The DNA of the CDR3 is TGCAGTGCCATTCCGGGACAGCAGACGAGGGCTTTCTTT. Translating gives CSAIPGQQTRAFF.

This clonotype appeared many times. This chain uses TRBV20-1 with TRBJ1-1; D ambiguous. V was trimmed by 3 bases and J by 1 base, leaving 12 bases between them. The germline CDR1 and CDR2 sequences are DFQATT and SNEGSKA (reference sequence). This CDR3 region has 14 residues. Here the CDR3 reads CSARQPGRNTEAFF. The CDR3 coding sequence is TGCAGTGCTAGGCAACCTGGGAGGAACACTGAAGCTTTCTTT.

The table lists this clonotype with many counts. The chain combines TRBV12-3 or TRBV12-4 with TRBJ2-2; tentatively, D is TRBD2 (5 bases). V gave up 7 bases and J gave up 1 base, with 13 bases separating them. This CDR3 is 15 amino acids long. The CDR3 nucleotides are TGTGCCAGCACCCCGAGACGGGGGAACACCGGGGAGCTGTTTTTT. Translation gives CASTPRRGNTGELFF.

V is TRBV28 and J is TRBJ1-5; possibly TRBD1 for D (5 bases). The germline V and J ends were trimmed by 11 bases and 2 bases, with 16 bases remaining between them. The CDR3 is 14 amino acids. In germline, CDR1 is MDHEN, CDR2 SYDVKM. The CDR3 here is CAGRGREGNQPQHF. CDR3 nucleotide sequence: TGTGCCGGGAGGGGCAGGGAGGGCAATCAGCCCCAGCATTTT.

This clonotype was seen ten or more times. This chain uses TRBV11-2 with TRBJ2-3; possibly TRBD1 for D (6 bases). The V and J ends lost 5 bases and 0 bases respectively, with 15 bases between them. CDR3 length: 16 amino acids. CDR1 SGHAT and CDR2 FQNNGV come from the germline V gene. The CDR3 coding sequence is TGTGCCAGCAGCAAAACCCGGGACAAGAGCACAGATACGCAGTATTTT. Its protein product is CASSKTRDKSTDTQYF.

This clonotype was observed many times. V gene TRBV27 combines with J gene TRBJ1-1; D gene uncertain. V shed 4 bases and J shed 1 base, with 4 bases lying between them. The CDR3 contains 12 residues. Germline CDR1 reads MNHEY; CDR2 reads SMNVEV (reference sequence). The CDR3 spells CASSSTNTEAFF. CDR3 coding DNA: TGTGCCAGCAGTTCGACGAACACTGAAGCTTTCTTT.

This clonotype was observed many times. V gene TRBV28 combines with J gene TRBJ2-7; 8 nucleotides align to TRBD2. V was clipped by 4 bases and J by 6 bases; unmatched bases: 17. Germline loops: CDR1 MDHEN, CDR2 SYDVKM. The CDR3 consists of 17 residues. The CDR3 is CASSYPQRTEAGGEQYF. DNA of the CDR3: TGTGCCAGCAGTTACCCTCAAAGGACTGAGGCGGGGGGCGAGCAGTACTTC.

This clonotype appeared a few times. CDR3 nucleotides: TGCGCCAGCAGCTCCGGGACAGGGGACGATGAGCAGTTCTTC. The encoded protein is CASSSGTGDDEQFF. The chain links TRBV5-1 to TRBJ2-1; 10 nucleotides line up with TRBD1. CDR1 is SGHRS and CDR2 is YFSETQ in the germline V gene. With 3 bases clipped from V and 8 bases from J, the junction kept 5 bases outside the gene matches. CDR3 length: 14 residues.